The 20 T cell receptor beta chains listed next were all sequenced from one sample in a study of blood T cell repertoires in COVID-19. Assay used: immunoSEQ multiplex PCR; TCRdb lists only in-frame clones, some missing. Among 110,000 to 150,000 clones, approximately 84% were seen once, and the ten largest hold around 1.6%. The sequencing sample was made of PBMCs or T cells enriched from blood (not recorded which). These receptors came from a woman under 30 who had been exposed to COVID-19.

The DNA of the CDR3 is TGCGCCAGCAGCTTAATACAGGGCAATGAGCAGTTCTTC. Protein product: CASSLIQGNEQFF. The rearrangement uses TRBV5-1 and TRBJ2-1; TRBD1 is a possible D gene (6 bases). The CDR3 consists of 13 residues. Germline lookup yields CDR1 SGHRS and CDR2 YFSETQ. Trimming left V 2 bases short and J 6 bases short, with 9 bases between.

V gene TRBV29-1 combines with J gene TRBJ1-5; 11 positions agree with TRBD1. Germline CDR1 is SQVTM and CDR2 is ANQGSEA. V trimming: 6 bases; J trimming: 4 bases; junction bases outside the gene matches: 8. This CDR3 comprises 15 residues. CDR3 residues: CSVAGTGGSNQPQHF. CDR3 DNA sequence: TGCAGCGTCGCCGGGACAGGGGGTTCAAATCAGCCCCAGCATTTT.

The rearrangement joins TRBV7-6 to TRBJ2-2; no definite D call. Looked up from germline, CDR1 is SGHVS and CDR2 is FNYEAQ. V was trimmed by 5 bases and J by 0 bases, leaving 4 bases between them. The CDR3 extends over 13 amino acids. This chain's CDR3 is CASSPTNTGELFF. CDR3 in DNA: TGTGCCAGCAGCCCTACGAACACCGGGGAGCTGTTTTTT. The whole variable domain, remainder taken from reference TRBV7-6 and TRBJ2-2, is GAGVSQSPRYKVTKRGQDVALRCDPISGHVSLYWYRQALGQGPEFLTYFNYEAQQDKSGLPNDRFSAERPEGSISTLTIQRTEQRDSAMYRCASSPTNTGELFFGEGSRLTVL.

This clone has a single count. This chain connects TRBV9 to TRBJ2-1; a possible D gene is TRBD2 (5 bases). V lost 5 bases and J 4 bases, leaving 16 bases between the germline ends. There are 15 residues in the CDR3. In germline, CDR1 is SGDLS, CDR2 YYNGEE. The CDR3, as DNA: TGTGCCAGCAGTCACCGGGAAGGCGGTTACAATGAGCAGTTCTTC. It encodes CASSHREGGYNEQFF.

This chain links TRBV29-1 with TRBJ2-3; no clear D gene. This CDR3 contains 10 residues. Trimming removed 6 bases from V and 1 base from J, with 2 bases in between. CDR1 and CDR2 from the germline V gene are SQVTM and ANQGSEA. Here the CDR3 reads CSVGTDTQYF. For the CDR3, the DNA is TGCAGCGTCGGCACAGATACGCAGTATTTT.

The rearrangement joins TRBV6-4 to TRBJ2-7, with D perhaps matching TRBD2 (6 bases). Germline loops: CDR1 MRHNA, CDR2 SNTAGT. This CDR3 is 16 amino acids long. The ends were cut back, 0 bases at V and 2 bases at J, with 14 bases in the middle. CDR3 nucleotides: TGTGCCAGCAGTGACTCGGTCGGAGGGAGGACCTACGAGCAGTACTTC. Its translation: CASSDSVGGRTYEQYF.

The chain joins TRBV2 to TRBJ1-5; D ambiguous. The V and J ends lost 5 bases and 3 bases respectively, with 2 bases between them. From germline, CDR1 is SNHLY and CDR2 FYNNEI. The CDR3 is made up of 11 amino acids. This CDR3 reads CASSYNQPQHF. The CDR3 nucleotides read TGTGCCAGCAGTTACAATCAGCCCCAGCATTTT.

The V and J genes are TRBV7-2 and TRBJ2-3; D uncertain. The germline V and J ends were trimmed by 4 bases and 1 base, with 18 bases remaining between them. The CDR3 is 17 amino acids. Germline CDR1 and CDR2: SGHTA and FQGNSA. The CDR3, as DNA: TGTGCCAGCAGCTACCTTTTGAGGATGGCCGGCACAGATACGCAGTATTTT. Amino acid sequence: CASSYLLRMAGTDTQYF.

V and J are TRBV4-3 and TRBJ1-2; possibly TRBD1 for D (5 bases). Trimming removed 1 base from V and 4 bases from J, with 19 bases in between. Per germline, CDR1 LGHNA and CDR2 YSLEER. The CDR3 spans 17 residues. DNA for the CDR3: TGCGCCAGCAGCCAAGGGCGGGGGACGACGTGGATCTATGGCTACACCTTC. It codes for CASSQGRGTTWIYGYTF.

This chain connects TRBV19 to TRBJ2-3; 7 bases are shared with TRBD2. Unmatched junction bases numbered 9, after V lost 3 bases and J lost 6 bases. Germline V lookup: CDR1 LNHDA, CDR2 SQIVND (reference sequence). There are 15 residues in the CDR3. The CDR3 region is CASSIRREPRDTQYF. DNA for the CDR3: TGTGCCAGTAGTATCCGGCGGGAGCCCCGGGATACGCAGTATTTT.

The chain couples TRBV9 to TRBJ2-7; 9 nucleotides align to TRBD2. With 0 bases clipped from V and 4 bases from J, the junction kept 5 bases outside the gene matches. This CDR3 region has 15 residues. Germline-derived CDR1 and CDR2 are SGDLS and YYNGEE. The CDR3 sequence: CASSVAGTSMYEQYF. The DNA for the CDR3 is TGTGCCAGCAGCGTAGCCGGGACTAGCATGTACGAGCAGTACTTC.

This chain uses TRBV2 with TRBJ2-7; D gene uncertain. The CDR3 has 13 amino acids. Germline V gene data show CDR1 as SNHLY and CDR2 as FYNNEI. V was clipped by 4 bases and J by 5 bases, with 12 bases between them. The CDR3 nucleotides are TGTGCCAGCAGTGGAAACTGGAGAGACGAGCAGTACTTC. This translates into CASSGNWRDEQYF.

The chain is built from TRBV19 and TRBJ1-1; tentatively, D is TRBD1 (6 bases). The CDR3 is made up of 14 amino acids. V gave up 8 bases and J gave up 2 bases, with 15 bases separating them. CDR1 and CDR2 from the germline V gene are LNHDA and SQIVND (reference sequence). The CDR3 protein is CASRTWDTNTEAFF. The DNA for the CDR3 is TGTGCCAGTCGAACGTGGGACACTAACACTGAAGCTTTCTTT.

The rearrangement joins TRBV2 to TRBJ1-4, with D maybe TRBD1 (5 bases). V was shortened by 6 bases and J by 5 bases, with 10 bases between the two germline ends. Germline-derived CDR1 and CDR2 are SNHLY and FYNNEI. CDR3 length equals 13 residues. For the CDR3, the DNA is TGTGCCAGCAGGACAGATCTAAATGAAAAACTGTTTTTT. Its protein product is CASRTDLNEKLFF.

This clone showed up just a few times. J is TRBJ1-1 and V is TRBV24-1; TRBD1 might be the D (6 bases). The germline V and J ends were trimmed by 2 bases and 6 bases, with 18 bases remaining between them. Germline V gene sequence: CDR1 KGHDR, CDR2 SFDVKD. The CDR3 is 16 residues long. CDR3 coding DNA: TGTGCCACCAGTGATTCTCCGACAGGTGAAACGCCTGAAGCTTTCTTT. It translates to CATSDSPTGETPEAFF.

The rearrangement uses TRBV2 and TRBJ2-5; possibly TRBD1 for D (5 bases). Germline V lookup: CDR1 SNHLY, CDR2 FYNNEI. V was clipped by 6 bases and J by 4 bases, with 18 bases between them. The CDR3 totals 15 residues. The CDR3 sequence: CASRHNHQGRETQYF. The CDR3 bases are TGTGCCAGCAGGCACAACCACCAGGGAAGAGAGACCCAGTACTTC.

The V call is TRBV12-3 or TRBV12-4, the J call TRBJ1-1; unclear D gene. The length of the CDR3 is 10 residues. V was shortened by 5 bases and J by 5 bases, with 3 bases between the two germline ends. CDR3: CASSETEAFF. The CDR3 nucleotides are TGTGCCAGCAGTGAGACTGAAGCTTTCTTT.

A remark on this clone: The junction departs from the called germline gene at one end, perhaps through a read error. This chain links TRBV6-5 with TRBJ1-2, with 9 bases aligning to TRBD1. CDR1 is MNHEY, CDR2 SVGAGI, per germline. The CDR3 sequence is 12 residues long. Here the CDR3 DNA reads TGTGCCAGCATTTACAGGGGGCCGGGCTACACCTTC. Translation: CASIYRGPGYTF.

This chain links TRBV4-3 with TRBJ2-3; a possible D gene is TRBD2 (6 bases). With 1 base removed from V and 3 bases from J, the gap between germline ends came to 11 bases. The CDR3 runs to 15 residues. CDR1 is LGHNA, CDR2 YSLEER, per germline. For the CDR3, the DNA is TGCGCCAGCAGCCAAGGACTAGAAATAACAGATACGCAGTATTTT. This codes for CASSQGLEITDTQYF.

The V and J genes are TRBV28 and TRBJ1-6; 7 bases agree with TRBD1. The germline V gene has CDR1 MDHEN and CDR2 SYDVKM. J gave up 6 bases and V 3 bases, and 2 bases lay outside the gene matches. This CDR3 is 14 amino acids long. CDR3 nucleotide sequence: TGTGCCAGCAGTTTGGACAGGATTAATTCACCCCTCCACTTT. This translates into CASSLDRINSPLHF. Supplemented by reference TRBV28 and TRBJ1-6, the full variable domain reads DVKVTQSSRYLVKRTGEKVFLECVQDMDHENMFWYRQDPGLGLRLIYFSYDVKMKEKGDIPEGYSVSREKKERFSLILESASTNQTSMYLCASSLDRINSPLHFGNGTRLTVT.